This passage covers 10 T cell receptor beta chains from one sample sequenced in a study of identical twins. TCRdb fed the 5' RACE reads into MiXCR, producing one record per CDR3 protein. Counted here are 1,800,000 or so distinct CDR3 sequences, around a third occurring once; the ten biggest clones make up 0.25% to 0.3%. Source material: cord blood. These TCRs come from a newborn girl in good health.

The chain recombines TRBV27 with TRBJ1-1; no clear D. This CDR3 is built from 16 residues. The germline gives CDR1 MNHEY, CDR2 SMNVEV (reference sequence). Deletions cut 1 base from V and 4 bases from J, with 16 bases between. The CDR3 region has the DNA TGTGCCAGCAGTTTATTCGGTGGGGTGTTGGTCACTGAAGCTTTCTTT. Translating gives CASSLFGGVLVTEAFF.

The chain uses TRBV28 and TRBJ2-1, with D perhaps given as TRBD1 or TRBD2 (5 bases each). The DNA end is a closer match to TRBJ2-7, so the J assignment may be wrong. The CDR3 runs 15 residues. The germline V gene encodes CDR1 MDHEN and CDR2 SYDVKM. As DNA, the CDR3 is TGTGCCAGCTGCCGGGGCAGTCGATCCTACAATGAGCAGTACTTC. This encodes CASCRGSRSYNEQYF.

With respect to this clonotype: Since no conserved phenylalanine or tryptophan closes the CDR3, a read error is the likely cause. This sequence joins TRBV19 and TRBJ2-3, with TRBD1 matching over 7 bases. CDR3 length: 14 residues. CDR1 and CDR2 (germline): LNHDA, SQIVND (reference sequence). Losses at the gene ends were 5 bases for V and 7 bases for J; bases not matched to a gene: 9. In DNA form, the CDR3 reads TGTGCCAGTAGTCCCCGGACAGGCGAGCATACGCAGTATTTG. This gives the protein CASSPRTGEHTQYL.

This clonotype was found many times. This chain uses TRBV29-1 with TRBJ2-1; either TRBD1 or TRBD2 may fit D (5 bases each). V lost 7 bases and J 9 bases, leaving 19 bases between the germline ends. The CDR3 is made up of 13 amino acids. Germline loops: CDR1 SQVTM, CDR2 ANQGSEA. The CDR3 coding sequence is TGCAGCGGCTCCTGGGGGAATCTGGGTGAGCAGTTCTTC. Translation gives CSGSWGNLGEQFF.

CDR3: CASSLYREKDSDEQFF. CDR3 coding DNA: TGTGCCAGCAGCTTATACCGGGAGAAAGATTCGGATGAGCAGTTCTTC. V usage is TRBV7-8 and J usage is TRBJ2-1, with D possibly TRBD2 on 6 matching bases. Germline lookup yields CDR1 SGHVS and CDR2 FQNEAQ. Between the trimmed V and J ends, which lost 2 bases and 8 bases, there was a span of 19 bases. This CDR3 contains 16 residues.

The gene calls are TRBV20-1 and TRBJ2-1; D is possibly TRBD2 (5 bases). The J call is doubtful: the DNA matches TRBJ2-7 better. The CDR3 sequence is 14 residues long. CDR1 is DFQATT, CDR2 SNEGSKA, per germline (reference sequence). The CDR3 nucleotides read TGCAGTGCTAGTCGGGGATTCTCCTACAATGAGCAGTACTTC. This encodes CSASRGFSYNEQYF.

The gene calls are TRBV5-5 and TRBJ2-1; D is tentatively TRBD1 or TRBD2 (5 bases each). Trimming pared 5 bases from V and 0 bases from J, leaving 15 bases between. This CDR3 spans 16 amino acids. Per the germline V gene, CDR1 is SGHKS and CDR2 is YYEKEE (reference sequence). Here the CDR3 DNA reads TGTGCCAGCAGGTTATGGGGGACCCTCTCCTACAATGAGCAGTTCTTC. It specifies CASRLWGTLSYNEQFF.

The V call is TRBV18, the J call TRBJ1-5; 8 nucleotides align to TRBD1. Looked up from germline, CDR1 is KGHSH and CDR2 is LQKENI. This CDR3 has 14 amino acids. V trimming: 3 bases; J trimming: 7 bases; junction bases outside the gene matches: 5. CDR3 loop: CASSPDRAPQPQHF. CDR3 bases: TGTGCCAGCTCACCGGACAGGGCTCCGCAGCCCCAGCATTTT.

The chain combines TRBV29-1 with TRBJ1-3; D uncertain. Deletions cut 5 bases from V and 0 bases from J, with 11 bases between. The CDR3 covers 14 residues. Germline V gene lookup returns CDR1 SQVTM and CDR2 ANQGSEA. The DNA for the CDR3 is TGCAGCGTTTCAGGACCGAGCTCTGGAAACACCATATATTTT. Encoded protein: CSVSGPSSGNTIYF.

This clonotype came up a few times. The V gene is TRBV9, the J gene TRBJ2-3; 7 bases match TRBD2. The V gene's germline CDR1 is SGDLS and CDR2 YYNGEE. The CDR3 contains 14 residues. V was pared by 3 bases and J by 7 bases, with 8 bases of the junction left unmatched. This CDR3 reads CASSAGRARNTQYF. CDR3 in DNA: TGTGCCAGCAGCGCGGGGAGGGCCCGAAATACGCAGTATTTT.